This passage covers 4 T cell receptor beta chains from one sample sequenced in a study of blood T cell repertoires in COVID-19. Clones were sequenced by immunoSEQ multiplex PCR, and TCRdb holds only the in-frame ones, with some missing. The sample comprises tens of thousands of clones, over 70% of which are singletons, and 15% rests with the top ten. What was sequenced was peripheral blood. The receptors were sampled from a human donor with active or convalescent COVID-19. The donor label of this sample is uncertain.

The chain has TRBV28 and TRBJ1-6; D remains ambiguous. Germline V gene sequence: CDR1 MDHEN, CDR2 SYDVKM. Trimming left V 6 bases short and J 9 bases short, with 9 bases between. There are 12 residues in the CDR3. CDR3 protein: CASSRIGSPLHF. CDR3 nucleotide sequence: TGTGCCAGCAGCAGGATTGGTTCACCCCTCCACTTT.

The chain joins TRBV11-2 to TRBJ1-2; D gene unclear. Germline values: CDR1 SGHAT, CDR2 FQNNGV. V dropped 4 bases and J dropped 14 bases, with 8 bases sitting between them. The CDR3 extends over 9 amino acids. The CDR3 is CASSSSPTF. CDR3 coding DNA: TGTGCCAGCAGCTCGTCCCCGACCTTC.

V is TRBV19 and J is TRBJ1-5; 8 positions agree with TRBD1. The length of the CDR3 is 14 residues. In germline, CDR1 is LNHDA, CDR2 SQIVND (reference sequence). V trimming: 10 bases; J trimming: 6 bases; junction bases outside the gene matches: 11. The CDR3 sequence is CATKTGTGPQPQHF. DNA of the CDR3: TGTGCCACGAAGACCGGGACAGGACCTCAGCCCCAGCATTTT.

This clone showed up just a few times. The chain combines TRBV2 with TRBJ2-7; 8 bases align to TRBD1. The CDR3 contains 15 residues. Germline CDR1 SNHLY, CDR2 FYNNEI. J gave up 4 bases and V 4 bases, and 9 bases lay outside the gene matches. The CDR3 DNA reads TGTGCCAGCAGTGGTGGGAGGACAGGGCGTTACGAGCAGTACTTC. It specifies CASSGGRTGRYEQYF.